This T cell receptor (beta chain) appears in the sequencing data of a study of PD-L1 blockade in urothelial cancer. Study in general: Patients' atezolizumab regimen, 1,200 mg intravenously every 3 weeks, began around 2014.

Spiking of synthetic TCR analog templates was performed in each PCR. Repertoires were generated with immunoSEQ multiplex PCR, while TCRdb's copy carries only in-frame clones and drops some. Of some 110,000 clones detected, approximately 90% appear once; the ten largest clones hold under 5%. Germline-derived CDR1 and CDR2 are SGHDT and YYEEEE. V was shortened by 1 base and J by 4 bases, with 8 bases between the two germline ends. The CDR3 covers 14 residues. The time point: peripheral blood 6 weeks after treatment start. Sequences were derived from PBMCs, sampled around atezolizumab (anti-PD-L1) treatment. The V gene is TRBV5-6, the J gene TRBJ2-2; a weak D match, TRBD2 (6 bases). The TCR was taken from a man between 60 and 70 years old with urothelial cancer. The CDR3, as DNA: TGTGCCAGCAGCTTGCCCGGGGGCACCGGGGAGCTGTTTTTT. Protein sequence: CASSLPGGTGELFF.